The 21 T cell receptor beta chains reported below all come from one sample, sequenced in a study of cytomegalovirus exposure and HLA in healthy donors. PCR employed 60 Vbeta and 13 Jbeta primers. Using immunoSEQ multiplex PCR, the repertoire was profiled, and TCRdb retains in-frame clones only, with some absent. This repertoire shows about 98,000 clones, about three quarters found once; its top ten account for approximately 1.3%. The sequenced sample was PBMCs. All receptors come from a man in his forties or fifties in good health and CMV-seronegative.

The V and J genes are TRBV27 and TRBJ1-1; 8 bases align to TRBD1. This CDR3 spans 14 amino acids. J gave up 1 base and V 4 bases, and 2 bases lay outside the gene matches. Germline V gives CDR1 MNHEY, CDR2 SMNVEV (reference sequence). The CDR3 loop is CASSSGTGNTEAFF. CDR3 coding DNA: TGTGCCAGCAGTTCCGGGACAGGGAACACTGAAGCTTTCTTT.

Concerning this clone: The sample contains more than one DNA sequence encoding this CDR3. This chain uses TRBV2 with TRBJ1-1; D unclear. The germline V gene has CDR1 SNHLY and CDR2 FYNNEI. Trimming removed 7 bases from V and 11 bases from J, with 17 bases in between. This CDR3 region has 12 residues. The DNA for the CDR3 is TGTGCCAGCATAGAGACGGGAAGGGTGGCTTTCTTT. Its translation is CASIETGRVAFF. The whole variable domain, remainder taken from reference TRBV2 and TRBJ1-1, is EPEVTQTPSHQVTQMGQEVILRCVPISNHLYFYWYRQILGQKVEFLVSFYNNEISEKSEIFDDQFSVERPDGSNFTLKIRSTKLEDSAMYFCASIETGRVAFFGQGTRLTVV.

This rearrangement joins TRBV7-2 to TRBJ1-1, with 9 bases that match TRBD1. The V segment lost 4 bases and the J segment 5 bases; nucleotides outside the gene matches: 8. Germline values: CDR1 SGHTA, CDR2 FQGNSA. The CDR3 totals 15 residues. The CDR3 bases are TGTGCCAGCAGCTCCTACAGGGGGCGCAGAACTGAAGCTTTCTTT. Translating it yields CASSSYRGRRTEAFF.

The chain joins TRBV27 to TRBJ1-4, with 7 bases matching TRBD1. Per the germline V gene, CDR1 is MNHEY and CDR2 is SMNVEV (reference sequence). The CDR3 totals 15 residues. V gave up 4 bases and J gave up 6 bases; unmatched junction bases: 8. CDR3 sequence (DNA): TGTGCCAGCAGTTCAGACAGGGCGCGATATGAAAAACTGTTTTTT. This translates into CASSSDRARYEKLFF.

This clone appeared once. The J gene is TRBJ1-5, the V gene TRBV19; D is ambiguous. V was cut by 5 bases and J by 0 bases, with 8 bases left in between. The CDR3 has 14 amino acids. Germline V lookup: CDR1 LNHDA, CDR2 SQIVND (reference sequence). The CDR3 DNA follows: TGTGCCAGTAGTTTAACGAGTAGCAATCAGCCCCAGCATTTT. Residues: CASSLTSSNQPQHF.

The chain links TRBV2 to TRBJ2-7; 7 positions match TRBD1. CDR3 length: 16 amino acids. In germline, CDR1 is SNHLY, CDR2 FYNNEI. Trimming cost V 6 bases and J 3 bases; bases outside gene matches: 14. CDR3 sequence reads: CASRGPKTGWGYEQYF. The CDR3 DNA reads as TGTGCCAGCAGGGGGCCCAAGACAGGGTGGGGCTACGAGCAGTACTTC.

The chain employs TRBV10-2 and TRBJ2-3; 16 bases line up with TRBD2. Germline V gives CDR1 WSHSY, CDR2 SAAADI. The CDR3 loop spans 21 amino acids. V gave up 2 bases and J gave up 6 bases; unmatched junction bases: 17. CDR3 in amino acids: CASSETGTSGGAWVFEDTQYF. The CDR3 bases are TGCGCCAGCAGTGAGACGGGGACTAGCGGGGGGGCCTGGGTATTCGAGGATACGCAGTATTTT.

Here the CDR3 reads CASSLAAGKETQYF. The CDR3 DNA is TGTGCCAGCAGCTTAGCGGCAGGCAAAGAGACCCAGTACTTC. The chain couples TRBV7-6 to TRBJ2-5; no clear D gene. Trimming removed 0 bases at V and 3 bases at J, with 8 bases between. CDR1 is SGHVS and CDR2 is FNYEAQ in the germline V gene. The CDR3 is made up of 14 amino acids.

The chain has TRBV30 and TRBJ1-4; D remains ambiguous. Trimming took 2 bases from V and 7 from J, leaving 5 bases between them. CDR1 is GTSNPN, CDR2 SVGIG, per germline (reference sequence). This CDR3 is built from 11 residues. CDR3 region: CAWSRSEKLFF. The CDR3 coding sequence is TGTGCCTGGAGTAGGAGTGAAAAACTGTTTTTT.

The CDR3 loop is CASSFLEQNTGELFF. In nucleotides, the CDR3 is TGCGCCAGCAGCTTTCTAGAACAAAACACCGGGGAGCTGTTTTTT. The chain combines TRBV5-1 with TRBJ2-2; D is unclear. The CDR3 extends over 15 amino acids. With 2 bases removed from V and 2 bases from J, the gap between germline ends came to 10 bases. Germline CDR1 is SGHRS and CDR2 is YFSETQ.

The chain is built from TRBV19 and TRBJ2-3; TRBD2 matches 8 bases. This CDR3 comprises 14 residues. V was clipped by 6 bases and J by 1 base; unmatched bases: 3. The germline gives CDR1 LNHDA, CDR2 SQIVND (reference sequence). CDR3 sequence reads: CASRPAGGTDTQYF. The CDR3 DNA follows: TGTGCCAGTAGGCCAGCGGGGGGCACAGATACGCAGTATTTT.

This rearrangement joins TRBV9 to TRBJ2-1; 7 bases map to TRBD2. CDR3 length: 13 amino acids. The trim removed 5 bases at V and 4 bases at J, leaving 3 bases unmatched. In germline, CDR1 is SGDLS, CDR2 YYNGEE. The CDR3 DNA reads TGTGCCAGCAGGGGGGGGGTTTACAATGAGCAGTTCTTC. This gives the protein CASRGGVYNEQFF. Looking up the rest from reference TRBV9 and TRBJ2-1 gives the full variable domain: DSGVTQTPKHLITATGQRVTLRCSPRSGDLSVYWYQQSLDQGLQFLIQYYNGEERAKGNILERFSAQQFPDLHSELNLSSLELGDSALYFCASRGGVYNEQFFGPGTRLTVL.

The V and J genes are TRBV10-3 and TRBJ2-5; 12 positions match TRBD1. The better agreement between TRBJ2-7 and the DNA end casts doubt on the J call. Germline V gene lookup returns CDR1 ENHRY and CDR2 SYGVKD. This CDR3 region has 15 residues. This chain's CDR3 is CAIRGDRGPSYEQYF. The CDR3 bases are TGTGCCATCAGGGGGGACAGGGGGCCCTCCTACGAGCAGTACTTC.

The chain couples TRBV28 to TRBJ1-2; D is unresolved. The CDR3 runs to 15 residues. Germline CDR1 reads MDHEN; CDR2 reads SYDVKM. V dropped 1 base and J dropped 7 bases, with 16 bases sitting between them. In DNA, the CDR3 is TGTGCCAGCAGTTTATCTCCGGCTTTTTGGGCTGGCTACACCTTC. The encoded protein is CASSLSPAFWAGYTF.

The rearrangement joins TRBV9 to TRBJ2-7; 8 bases are a match to TRBD1. Germline V gene data show CDR1 as SGDLS and CDR2 as YYNGEE. This CDR3 is 16 amino acids long. J gave up 2 bases and V 0 bases, and 7 bases lay outside the gene matches. CDR3 sequence reads: CASSVGLGQATYEQYF. CDR3 nucleotides: TGTGCCAGCAGCGTAGGGCTGGGACAGGCGACCTACGAGCAGTACTTC.

The rearrangement uses TRBV4-1 and TRBJ1-6, with 8 bases that match TRBD1. V shed 2 bases and J 14 bases; nucleotides not matched to a gene: 2. Germline values: CDR1 MGHRA, CDR2 YSYEKL. The CDR3 has 12 residues. This CDR3 is CASSQNRGALHF. The CDR3 DNA is TGCGCCAGCAGCCAAAACAGGGGGGCCCTCCACTTT.

This chain links TRBV28 with TRBJ2-1; 12 positions agree with TRBD1. The CDR3 has 15 amino acids. V lost 5 bases to trimming and J lost 8 bases; unmatched junction nucleotides: 7. Per the germline V gene, CDR1 is MDHEN and CDR2 is SYDVKM. The CDR3 DNA sequence: TGTGCCAGCAGTACCAGTGGGACAGGGGGCCATGAGCAGTTCTTC. Encoded protein: CASSTSGTGGHEQFF.

The rearrangement uses TRBV2 and TRBJ2-1, with D perhaps TRBD2 (7 bases). Deletions cut 6 bases from V and 3 bases from J, with 15 bases between. Germline lookup yields CDR1 SNHLY and CDR2 FYNNEI. The CDR3 sequence is 15 residues long. The CDR3 nucleotides are TGTGCCAGCAGGATGGGGGGGGGCAGCTACAATGAGCAGTTCTTC. It is translated as CASRMGGGSYNEQFF.

The chain joins TRBV27 to TRBJ1-1; D is undetermined. Germline V CDR1 and CDR2: MNHEY, SMNVEV (reference sequence). Trimming took off 0 bases at V and 1 base at J, with 6 bases between the two ends. The CDR3 has 14 amino acids. Here the CDR3 reads CASSLSRQNTEAFF. The DNA for the CDR3 is TGTGCCAGCAGTTTATCGAGACAGAACACTGAAGCTTTCTTT.

This chain uses TRBV6-1 with TRBJ1-5; 9 bases match TRBD1. This CDR3 comprises 14 residues. Trimming removed 7 bases from V and 7 bases from J; junction bases left unmatched: 8. CDR1 and CDR2 from the germline V gene are MNHNS and SASEGT. For the CDR3, the DNA is TGTGCCAGCAATCCGGGACAGGGTTTCCAGCCCCAGCATTTT. Protein sequence: CASNPGQGFQPQHF.

The chain has TRBV4-3 and TRBJ2-3; D gene uncertain. The CDR3 contains 14 residues. V was trimmed by 4 bases and J by 6 bases, leaving 14 bases between them. CDR1 LGHNA and CDR2 YSLEER come from the germline V gene. The CDR3 loop is CASSLTHTPDTQYF. The DNA for the CDR3 is TGCGCCAGCAGCCTGACTCACACGCCGGATACGCAGTATTTT.